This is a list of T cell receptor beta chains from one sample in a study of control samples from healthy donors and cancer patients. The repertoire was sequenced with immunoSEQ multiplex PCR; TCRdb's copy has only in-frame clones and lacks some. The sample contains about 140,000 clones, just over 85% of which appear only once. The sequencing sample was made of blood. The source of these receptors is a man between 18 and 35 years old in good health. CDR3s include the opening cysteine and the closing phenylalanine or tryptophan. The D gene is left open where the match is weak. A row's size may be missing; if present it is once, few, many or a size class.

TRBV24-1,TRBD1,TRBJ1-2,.,TGTGCCACCAGTGCTCTGGATTCCGGGACAGGGGGCTATGGCTACACCTTC,CATSALDSGTGGYGYTF
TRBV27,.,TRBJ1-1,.,TGTGCCAGTAGGGGGGCCTTAAACACTGAAGCTTTCTTT,CASRGALNTEAFF
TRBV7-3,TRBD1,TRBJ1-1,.,TGTGCCAGCAGCTTAGGGACCCCGGGACAGGGGTCCACTGAAGCTTTCTTT,CASSLGTPGQGSTEAFF
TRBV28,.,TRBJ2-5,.,TGTGCCAGCAGTTTATCCGGTGCGGCAGTCCAAGAGACCCAGTACTTC,CASSLSGAAVQETQYF
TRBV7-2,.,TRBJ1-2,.,TGTGCCAGCAGCTTAGCCGTTCACCTTGCACACTATGGCTACACCTTC,CASSLAVHLAHYGYTF
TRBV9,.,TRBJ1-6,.,TGTGCCAGCAGCGCCTTCCCCGGGGCATTGGTGAATTCACCCCTCCACTTT,CASSAFPGALVNSPLHF
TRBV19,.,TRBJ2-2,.,TGTGCCAGCGCCCACCTGGGGGGGCGCGGCACCGGGGAGCTGTTTTTT,CASAHLGGRGTGELFF
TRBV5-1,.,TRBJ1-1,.,TGCGCCAGCAGCTTGGGGGTAAGGGACACTGAAGCTTTCTTT,CASSLGVRDTEAFF
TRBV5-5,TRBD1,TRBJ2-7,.,TGTGCCAGCAGCTTGTATTGGCAGGGGGCTAGCGAGCAGTACTTC,CASSLYWQGASEQYF
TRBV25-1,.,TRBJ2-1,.,TGTGCCAGCAGTGTCGTCAATGAGCAGTTCTTC,CASSVVNEQFF
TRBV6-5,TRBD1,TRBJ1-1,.,TGTGCCAGCAGTTACCCAGAGCAGGGGGTCACTGAAGCTTTCTTT,CASSYPEQGVTEAFF
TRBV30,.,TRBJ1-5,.,TGTGCCTGGAGTGCTGGGTGGGGCGCGGGAGGTCAGCCCCAGCATTTT,CAWSAGWGAGGQPQHF
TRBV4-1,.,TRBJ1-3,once,TGCGCCAGCAGCCAAGATTCGGGTTCTGGAAACACCATATATTTT,CASSQDSGSGNTIYF
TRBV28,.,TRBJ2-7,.,TGTGCCAGCAGTGGGGGACCCGGTCCCTACGAGCAGTACTTC,CASSGGPGPYEQYF
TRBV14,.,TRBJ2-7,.,TGTGCCAGCAGCCAAGAGTTAAGATCCTACGAGCAGTACTTC,CASSQELRSYEQYF
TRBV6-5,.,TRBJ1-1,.,TGTGCCAGCAAGAGCTTCGGCCTGAACACTGAAGCTTTCTTT,CASKSFGLNTEAFF
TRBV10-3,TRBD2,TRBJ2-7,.,TGTGCCATCAGTGCCGGGGGGGACTACGAGCAGTACTTC,CAISAGGDYEQYF
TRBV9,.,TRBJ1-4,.,TGTGCCAGCAGCGTAGCTAGGGAGGCGGCCATCCATGAAAAACTGTTTTTT,CASSVAREAAIHEKLFF
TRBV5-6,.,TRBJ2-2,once,TGTGCCAGCAGCCTCGACGGACACACCGCGAACACCGGGGAGCTGTTTTTT,CASSLDGHTANTGELFF
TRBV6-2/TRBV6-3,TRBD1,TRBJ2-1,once,TGTGCCAGCAGTTTCCCACCGGAGAGGGGGCATTTCTACAATGAGCAGTTCTTC,CASSFPPERGHFYNEQFF
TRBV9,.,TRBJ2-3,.,TGTGCCAGCAGCGTAACGAGCACAGATACGCAGTATTTT,CASSVTSTDTQYF
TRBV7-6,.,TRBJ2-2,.,TGTGCCAGCAGCGCCGGGGGGCAGAACACCGGGGAGCTGTTTTTT,CASSAGGQNTGELFF
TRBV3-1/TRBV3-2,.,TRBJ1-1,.,TGTGCCAGCAGCCAAGACGGCGGCCTTAACACTGAAGCTTTCTTT,CASSQDGGLNTEAFF